This T cell receptor (beta chain) was captured by sequencing in a study of vaccination effects on CD4 cells after COVID-19. This clone was observed a few times. Antigen unknown. Some clones are missing from TCRdb's copy, which holds only in-frame ones; the method was immunoSEQ multiplex PCR. The table lists under 75,000 clones, 75% to 85% of them singletons. Germline V gene lookup returns CDR1 GTSNPN and CDR2 SVGIG (reference sequence). Trimming removed 4 bases from V and 2 bases from J, with 29 bases in between. The CDR3 sequence is 19 residues long. Study outcomes and limitations: Marked clonal contraction was seen late after vaccination (in both infection- and vaccine-induced clones). Within healthy vaccinees, only 1 of 255 vaccine-induced clones displayed cross-reactivity with common cold coronaviruses.

Sequencing followed a ViraFEST assay step that expanded antigen-specific CD4+ T cells with viral peptide pools. Following 10 days of culture, CD4+ T cells were isolated. Nobody among the vaccine recipients had prior SARS-CoV-2 infection (nucleocapsid antibodies were negative). They grew around 2.2 million PBMC in each well, adding about 10 IU/ml IL-2 and about 9.5 ug/ml peptides. The chain is built from TRBV30 and TRBJ1-2; D gene unclear. This TCR was recovered from a human donor who received a COVID-19 vaccine. Sequencing was performed on CD4+ T cells from PBMCs cultured with SARS-CoV-2 spike peptides, taken before COVID-19 vaccination. The CDR3 loop reads CAWTHYTGKGIWKNYGYTF. The CDR3 nucleotides read TGTGCCTGGACCCACTACACGGGGAAGGGAATTTGGAAAAACTATGGCTACACCTTC. Looking up the rest from reference TRBV30 and TRBJ1-2 gives the full variable domain: SQTIHQWPATLVQPVGSPLSLECTVEGTSNPNLYWYRQAAGRGLQLLFYSVGIGQISSEVPQNLSASRPQDRQFILSSKKLLLSDSGFYLCAWTHYTGKGIWKNYGYTFGSGTRLTVV.